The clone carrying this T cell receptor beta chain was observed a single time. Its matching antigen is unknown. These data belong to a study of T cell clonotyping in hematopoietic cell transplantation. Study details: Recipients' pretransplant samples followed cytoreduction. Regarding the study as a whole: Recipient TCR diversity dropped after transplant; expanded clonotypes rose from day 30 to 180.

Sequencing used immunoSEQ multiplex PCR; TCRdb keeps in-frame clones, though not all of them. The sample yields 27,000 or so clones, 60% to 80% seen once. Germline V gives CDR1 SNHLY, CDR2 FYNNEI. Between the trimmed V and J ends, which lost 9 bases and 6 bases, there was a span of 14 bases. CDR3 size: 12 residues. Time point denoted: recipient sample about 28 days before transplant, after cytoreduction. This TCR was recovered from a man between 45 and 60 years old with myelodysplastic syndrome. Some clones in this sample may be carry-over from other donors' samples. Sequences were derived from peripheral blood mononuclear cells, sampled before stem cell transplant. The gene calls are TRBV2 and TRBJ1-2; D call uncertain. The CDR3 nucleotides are TGTGCCAGTTGGAAATCCCTAGATGGCTACACCTTC. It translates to CASWKSLDGYTF.